This is a list of T cell receptor beta chains from one sample in a study of blood T cell repertoires in COVID-19. The data were produced by immunoSEQ multiplex PCR, yet TCRdb's version contains in-frame clones alone and is incomplete. The sample records around 50,000 clones, about 82% being singletons. Sequenced sample: peripheral blood. The receptor source for this set is an older woman with acute or convalescent COVID-19. Each CDR3 is given with its conserved first and last residue. A D gene is named only where the DNA matches it firmly. Size tells how often a clone was seen (once, few, many) or the class of an expanded clone, and some rows leave it out.

V gene	J gene	clone size	D gene	CDR3 protein	CDR3 DNA
TRBV7-9	TRBJ2-7	NA	TRBD2	CASSFGREGREQYF	TGTGCCAGCAGCTTCGGGCGGGAGGGCCGCGAGCAGTACTTC
TRBV30	TRBJ2-2	NA	TRBD1	CAWKTGGHGELFF	TGTGCCTGGAAGACAGGGGGCCACGGGGAGCTGTTTTTT
TRBV5-1	TRBJ2-3	few	TRBD2	CASSFFSGGQGDTQYF	TGCGCCAGCAGCTTCTTTAGCGGGGGCCAGGGAGATACGCAGTATTTT
TRBV3-1/TRBV3-2	TRBJ1-2	NA	NA	CASSQDAGIYGYTF	TGTGCCAGCAGCCAAGACGCAGGGATCTATGGCTACACCTTC
TRBV5-1	TRBJ2-3	NA	TRBD2	CASSLDGTRGSGTDTQYF	TGCGCCAGCAGCTTGGATGGGACTAGGGGGAGTGGCACAGATACGCAGTATTTT
TRBV6-5	TRBJ1-1	NA	TRBD1	CASSSGGAEGYTEAFF	TGTGCCAGCAGTTCAGGGGGCGCGGAAGGCTACACTGAAGCTTTCTTT
TRBV10-3	TRBJ2-1	once	TRBD1	CAISEPGQGGNEQFF	TGTGCCATCAGTGAGCCCGGACAGGGTGGGAATGAGCAGTTCTTC
TRBV18	TRBJ1-5	NA	NA	CASSRSGGTQPQHF	TGTGCCAGCTCACGGTCGGGGGGAACTCAGCCCCAGCATTTT
TRBV7-9	TRBJ2-7	NA	TRBD2	CASSVRTSRTYEQYF	TGTGCCAGCAGCGTCAGGACTAGCCGTACCTACGAGCAGTACTTC
TRBV3-1/TRBV3-2	TRBJ1-5	NA	NA	CASSQTSNQPQHF	TGTGCCAGCAGCCAGACAAGCAATCAGCCCCAGCATTTT
TRBV6-5	TRBJ2-7	NA	NA	CASSYSLQVSTYEQYF	TGTGCCAGCAGTTACTCATTACAGGTTTCGACCTACGAGCAGTACTTC
TRBV27	TRBJ2-7	NA	TRBD2	CASSSNPPGLAGAGYEQYF	TGTGCCAGCAGTTCCAACCCCCCCGGGCTAGCGGGAGCAGGCTACGAGCAGTACTTC
TRBV13	TRBJ1-2	NA	NA	CASSYGQSYGYTF	TGTGCCAGCAGCTACGGACAGAGCTATGGCTACACCTTC
TRBV6-6	TRBJ1-3	NA	NA	CASNRDSGNTIYF	TGTGCCAGCAACAGAGACTCTGGAAACACCATATATTTT
TRBV4-2	TRBJ2-5	NA	TRBD2	CASSQGTSGGASWETQYF	TGTGCCAGCAGCCAAGGGACTAGCGGGGGAGCGAGTTGGGAGACCCAGTACTTC
TRBV14	TRBJ2-7	NA	TRBD2	CASSQDSAGGPFF	TGTGCCAGCAGCCAAGATTCGGCGGGGGGGCCGTTCTTC
TRBV9	TRBJ2-7	NA	TRBD2	CASSAEGRDGSYEQYF	TGTGCCAGCAGCGCCGAGGGGAGGGACGGATCCTACGAGCAGTACTTC
TRBV20-1	TRBJ1-1	NA	TRBD1	CSASVTGRNTEAFF	TGCAGTGCTAGTGTGACAGGGCGGAACACTGAAGCTTTCTTT
TRBV6-4	TRBJ1-2	NA	TRBD1	CASSDFPGQGTGGYTF	TGTGCCAGCAGTGACTTCCCGGGACAGGGGACTGGAGGCTACACCTTC
TRBV11-2	TRBJ1-2	once	TRBD1	CASSLEVGNYRGANYGYTF	TGTGCCAGCAGCTTAGAGGTCGGGAACTACAGGGGAGCTAACTATGGCTACACCTTC
TRBV20-1	TRBJ1-1	NA	NA	CSASPGGNTEAFF	TGCAGTGCTAGTCCGGGGGGGAACACTGAAGCTTTCTTT
TRBV2	TRBJ1-1	NA	TRBD1	CASRKIVQGAIRTEAFF	TGTGCCAGCAGGAAGATTGTACAGGGGGCGATTAGAACTGAAGCTTTCTTT
TRBV10-1	TRBJ2-1	NA	NA	CASSEARPPYNEQFF	TGCGCCAGCAGTGAGGCCAGGCCGCCCTACAATGAGCAGTTCTTC
TRBV5-4	TRBJ1-2	once	NA	CASSLDLADTRSRGYTF	TGTGCCAGCAGCTTGGATCTCGCGGACACCAGAAGCCGGGGCTACACCTTC
TRBV7-8	TRBJ1-3	NA	NA	CASSKTGTNSGNTIYF	TGTGCCAGCAGCAAAACAGGAACCAATTCTGGAAACACCATATATTTT